This T cell receptor (beta chain) is from a study of blood T cell repertoires in COVID-19. About the study: Italy, Spain and the United States were the sources of the convalescent and acute COVID-19 samples.

Method: immunoSEQ multiplex PCR; TCRdb's copy keeps in-frame clones and lacks some. The sample consists of under 300,000 clones, approximately 82% of them appearing once. The receptor comes from a man aged 25 to 40 who had recovered from COVID-19. Sequencing was performed on peripheral blood.

For the CDR3, the DNA is TGTGCCAGCAGTTTACCTTTTACCGGCGGGCGCTCGAGCTATGGCTACACCTTC. Protein: CASSLPFTGGRSSYGYTF. The chain joins TRBV27 to TRBJ1-2; D unclear. This CDR3 region has 18 residues. Trimming took 2 bases from V and 4 from J, leaving 23 bases between them. Germline CDR1 is MNHEY and CDR2 is SMNVEV (reference sequence).